The 19 T cell receptor beta chains reported below all come from one sample, sequenced in a study of technical replicates of blood from a handful of donors. Sequencing was performed with immunoSEQ multiplex PCR; in TCRdb, only in-frame clones are kept and a portion is missing. The sample has 60,000 to 90,000 clones, 85% to 95% seen once. The sample taken for sequencing was T cells isolated from PBMCs. Source of these receptors: a human donor in good health.

V usage is TRBV4-1 and J usage is TRBJ2-7, with D possibly matching TRBD2 (6 bases). The germline CDR1 and CDR2 sequences are MGHRA and YSYEKL. Trimming pared 4 bases from V and 2 bases from J, leaving 18 bases between. This CDR3 comprises 16 residues. Here the CDR3 reads CASSRGAGTETYEQYF. CDR3 sequence (DNA): TGCGCCAGCAGCCGTGGAGCCGGGACTGAGACCTACGAGCAGTACTTC.

The chain recombines TRBV11-2 with TRBJ2-1; D may be TRBD1 (6 bases). Deletions cut 4 bases from V and 3 bases from J, with 13 bases between. The germline CDR1 and CDR2 sequences are SGHAT and FQNNGV. The CDR3 extends over 15 amino acids. CDR3 protein: CASSSGGDIYNEQFF. The CDR3, as DNA: TGTGCCAGCAGCTCAGGTGGGGACATCTACAATGAGCAGTTCTTC. Complete variable domain (other parts from reference TRBV11-2 and TRBJ2-1): EAGVAQSPRYKIIEKRQSVAFWCNPISGHATLYWYQQILGQGPKLLIQFQNNGVVDDSQLPKDRFSAERLKGVDSTLKIQPAKLEDSAVYLCASSSGGDIYNEQFFGPGTRLTVL.

CDR3 region: CASSVEQGAKAFF. In DNA form, the CDR3 reads TGTGCCAGCAGCGTAGAACAGGGGGCTAAAGCTTTCTTT. The V gene is TRBV9, the J gene TRBJ1-1; 9 bases are shared with TRBD1. J gave up 9 bases and V 0 bases, and 3 bases lay outside the gene matches. CDR1 and CDR2 from the germline V gene are SGDLS and YYNGEE. The length of the CDR3 is 13 residues.

The V call is TRBV6-5, the J call TRBJ2-5, with TRBD2 identical over 9 bases. CDR3 length equals 15 residues. V trimming: 5 bases; J trimming: 1 base; junction bases outside the gene matches: 5. In germline, CDR1 is MNHEY, CDR2 SVGAGI. Written as DNA, the CDR3 is TGTGCCAGCAGTCGACTAGCGGAATTCCAAGAGACCCAGTACTTC. Protein product: CASSRLAEFQETQYF.

The chain is built from TRBV18 and TRBJ2-1; 7 bases are shared with TRBD2. V was pared by 5 bases and J by 4 bases, with 5 bases of the junction left unmatched. CDR3 length equals 14 residues. Per the germline V gene, CDR1 is KGHSH and CDR2 is LQKENI. The CDR3 loop is CASSNSGGYNEQFF. The CDR3 DNA reads TGTGCCAGCTCAAACTCGGGGGGATACAATGAGCAGTTCTTC.

V is TRBV5-1 and J is TRBJ1-4; TRBD1 agrees at 10 bases. CDR3 length: 15 amino acids. J gave up 8 bases and V 4 bases, and 8 bases lay outside the gene matches. Germline V CDR1 and CDR2: SGHRS, YFSETQ. The CDR3 DNA reads as TGCGCCAGCAGCCTTCAACCGGGACAGGGGGAAAAACTGTTTTTT. The encoded protein is CASSLQPGQGEKLFF.

This chain connects TRBV4-2 to TRBJ2-1; D unclear. Germline V gene sequence: CDR1 LGHNA, CDR2 YNFKEQ. The CDR3 totals 14 residues. Trimming left V 0 bases short and J 3 bases short, with 6 bases between. CDR3 nucleotides: TGTGCCAGCAGCCAAGAAACGCGCTACAATGAGCAGTTCTTC. Amino acids: CASSQETRYNEQFF.

This chain uses TRBV6-5 with TRBJ2-2; a weak D match, TRBD2 (6 bases). This CDR3 is 12 amino acids long. Germline lookup yields CDR1 MNHEY and CDR2 SVGAGI. V was clipped by 8 bases and J by 5 bases, with 9 bases between them. For the CDR3, the DNA is TGTGCCAGCCGGGACTGGACCGGGGAGCTGTTTTTT. Amino acid sequence: CASRDWTGELFF.

V usage is TRBV7-2 and J usage is TRBJ2-2, with D possibly being TRBD2 (6 bases). Germline CDR1 and CDR2: SGHTA and FQGNSA. V was trimmed by 1 base and J by 4 bases, leaving 10 bases between them. The CDR3 has 15 amino acids. The CDR3 reads CASSLVEAGTGELFF. The CDR3 region has the DNA TGTGCCAGCAGCTTAGTTGAAGCGGGCACCGGGGAGCTGTTTTTT.

This sequence joins TRBV30 and TRBJ2-7; the match to TRBD2 covers 7 bases. The CDR3 covers 13 residues. Trimming removed 2 bases from V and 0 bases from J; junction bases left unmatched: 1. CDR1 GTSNPN and CDR2 SVGIG come from the germline V gene (reference sequence). For the CDR3, the DNA is TGTGCCTGGAGTAGCGGGATCTCCTACGAGCAGTACTTC. This encodes CAWSSGISYEQYF. Looking up the rest from reference TRBV30 and TRBJ2-7 gives the full variable domain: SQTIHQWPATLVQPVGSPLSLECTVEGTSNPNLYWYRQAAGRGLQLLFYSVGIGQISSEVPQNLSASRPQDRQFILSSKKLLLSDSGFYLCAWSSGISYEQYFGPGTRLTVT.

This chain connects TRBV7-2 to TRBJ1-1, with 9 bases fitting TRBD1. The germline gives CDR1 SGHTA, CDR2 FQGNSA. The V segment lost 5 bases and the J segment 10 bases; nucleotides outside the gene matches: 14. The CDR3 totals 15 residues. The CDR3 DNA follows: TGTGCCAGCAGCAATCGCAGGACAGGGGTTGATGGAGCTTTCTTT. Translating it yields CASSNRRTGVDGAFF. The full variable domain, completed using reference TRBV7-2 and TRBJ1-1, is GAGVSQSPSNKVTEKGKDVELRCDPISGHTALYWYRQSLGQGLEFLIYFQGNSAPDKSGLPSDRFSAERTGGSVSTLTIQRTQQEDSAVYLCASSNRRTGVDGAFFGQGTRLTVV.

The V and J genes are TRBV7-3 and TRBJ2-1; D is ambiguous. Germline V gives CDR1 SGHTA, CDR2 FQGTGA. This CDR3 spans 13 amino acids. Trimming left V 1 base short and J 3 bases short, with 4 bases between. CDR3 DNA: TGTGCCAGCAGCTTAAACATCTACAATGAGCAGTTCTTC. This gives the protein CASSLNIYNEQFF.

The rearrangement joins TRBV11-2 to TRBJ2-3; D is possibly TRBD1 (6 bases). CDR3 length: 14 amino acids. Between the trimmed V and J ends, which lost 3 bases and 2 bases, there was a span of 9 bases. In germline, CDR1 is SGHAT, CDR2 FQNNGV. CDR3 region: CASSFGQLTDTQYF. The CDR3, as DNA: TGTGCCAGCAGCTTCGGACAGCTCACAGATACGCAGTATTTT.

J is TRBJ1-5 and V is TRBV30, with a weak D call TRBD1 (6 bases). This CDR3 contains 12 residues. V was cut by 6 bases and J by 3 bases, with 9 bases left in between. Germline loops: CDR1 GTSNPN, CDR2 SVGIG (reference sequence). The CDR3 here is CACGQNNQPQHF. The DNA for the CDR3 is TGTGCCTGTGGACAGAACAATCAGCCCCAGCATTTT.

The V call is TRBV5-8, the J call TRBJ1-1; no clear D. The V and J ends lost 2 bases and 0 bases respectively, with 11 bases between them. CDR3 length: 15 residues. Germline V CDR1 and CDR2: SGHTS, YDEGEE. The CDR3 here is CASSLIQAMNTEAFF. CDR3 in DNA: TGTGCCAGCAGCTTAATCCAGGCGATGAACACTGAAGCTTTCTTT.

The rearrangement joins TRBV4-2 to TRBJ1-2, with TRBD1 matching 7 bases. CDR1 and CDR2 (germline): LGHNA, YNFKEQ. The CDR3 sequence is 15 residues long. V lost 0 bases to trimming and J lost 5 bases; unmatched junction nucleotides: 6. The CDR3 reads CASSQEGGGGYGYTF. CDR3 coding DNA: TGTGCCAGCAGCCAAGAAGGAGGGGGCGGGTATGGCTACACCTTC.

The chain is built from TRBV29-1 and TRBJ2-7, with D possibly matching TRBD2 (6 bases). The CDR3 sequence is 15 residues long. Trimming removed 7 bases from V and 4 bases from J, with 23 bases in between. Germline CDR1 and CDR2: SQVTM and ANQGSEA. In DNA form, the CDR3 reads TGCAGCGGGTTTTCCGGGTCTAAGGAGGGATACGAGCAGTACTTC. Translation gives CSGFSGSKEGYEQYF.

The chain employs TRBV18 and TRBJ2-1; TRBD2 agrees at 10 bases. The germline CDR1 and CDR2 sequences are KGHSH and LQKENI. The CDR3 has 14 residues. The trim removed 3 bases at V and 10 bases at J, leaving 6 bases unmatched. The CDR3 here is CASSPALAGEEQFF. CDR3 DNA sequence: TGTGCCAGCTCACCTGCTCTAGCGGGAGAGGAGCAGTTCTTC.

The chain recombines TRBV28 with TRBJ2-1; 10 bases map to TRBD2. V lost 11 bases, J lost 8 bases, and 9 bases stayed unmatched. The germline V gene has CDR1 MDHEN and CDR2 SYDVKM. The CDR3 spans 13 residues. CDR3 sequence reads: CAGQREGLYEQFF. In nucleotides, the CDR3 is TGTGCCGGGCAGCGGGAGGGCCTTTATGAGCAGTTCTTC.